This passage covers 20 T cell receptor beta chains from one sample sequenced in a study of vaccination and CD4 T cells after COVID-19. No antigen has been identified for these receptors. Sequencing of DNA taken from cultured CD4+ T cells relied on the Oncomine TCR Beta short-read assay. A single record per CDR3 protein comes from TCRdb applying MiXCR to the PCR reads. The sample contains approximately 7,000 distinct CDR3 sequences, approximately 52% of which appear only once. The treatment was: roughly 10-day PBMC culture with coronavirus spike peptide pools or control peptides (ViraFEST assay). From the unexposed donor, CD4+ T cells were collected ahead of the COVID-19 pandemic (2011-2018). Specimen: CD4+ T cells from blood, cultured in vitro. The receptors originated from a human donor in good health.

The table lists this clonotype with a few counts. V usage is TRBV20-1 and J usage is TRBJ1-5; D is possibly TRBD1 (6 bases). CDR3 size: 13 residues. The V gene's germline CDR1 is DFQATT and CDR2 SNEGSKA (reference sequence). Trimming took off 6 bases at V and 6 bases at J, with 15 bases between the two ends. The DNA for the CDR3 is TGCAGTGCGGAAACAGGGAGCGGTCAGCCCCAGCATTTT. Residues: CSAETGSGQPQHF.

J is TRBJ1-1 and V is TRBV29-1; no clear D. The germline V gene encodes CDR1 SQVTM and CDR2 ANQGSEA. Trimming shortened V by 4 bases and J by 1 base, and 10 bases separated the two germline ends. The CDR3 consists of 13 residues. CDR3 region: CSVVRETNTEAFF. DNA for the CDR3: TGCAGCGTTGTCCGGGAGACGAACACTGAAGCTTTCTTT.

The chain employs TRBV28 and TRBJ1-6; possible D gene TRBD1, 5 bases. The germline V gene has CDR1 MDHEN and CDR2 SYDVKM. V dropped 6 bases and J dropped 8 bases, with 14 bases sitting between them. The CDR3 is 14 amino acids. The CDR3 DNA is TGTGCCAGCAGGGAGGGGATAGCGGATTCACCCCTCCACTTT. Translation: CASREGIADSPLHF.

As to this clonotype: One end of the junction varies from germline; a read error may be responsible. The chain links TRBV5-3 to TRBJ1-1, with D maybe TRBD1 (6 bases). TRBV5-3 is an ORF, with its function uncertain. The CDR3 consists of 17 residues. CDR3 sequence reads: CASSLGGPGTFSTEAFF. The CDR3 bases are TGTGCCAGCAGCTTAGGTGGCCCAGGGACATTTAGCACTGAAGCTTTCTTT.

This clonotype has only a few counts. The DNA of the CDR3 is TGTGCCACCAGCAGAGATCTGGGGGCGCGGGGAAACATTCAGTACTTC. Translating it yields CATSRDLGARGNIQYF. This chain uses TRBV15 with TRBJ2-4; D is tentatively TRBD1 or TRBD2 (6 bases each). V lost 0 bases, J lost 6 bases, and 15 bases lay in between. The germline V gene has CDR1 LNHNV and CDR2 YYDKDF (reference sequence). This CDR3 contains 16 residues.

The rearrangement uses TRBV7-2 and TRBJ2-7; 8 nucleotides align to TRBD2. J lost 1 base, V lost 5 bases, and 10 bases had no gene match. Germline V gives CDR1 SGHTA, CDR2 FQGNSA. This CDR3 contains 16 residues. The CDR3 region has the DNA TGTGCCAGCAGCGCACTTGAGGCGGGAGGTTCCTACGAGCAGTACTTC. Its protein is CASSALEAGGSYEQYF.

The chain uses TRBV15 and TRBJ1-1, with D hard to call. Looked up from germline, CDR1 is LNHNV and CDR2 is YYDKDF (reference sequence). This CDR3 has 14 residues. The V gene lost 1 base and the J gene lost 3 bases, with 9 bases spanning the gap. The CDR3 spells CATSRGGLDTEAFF. The CDR3 DNA is TGTGCCACCAGCAGAGGAGGGCTAGACACTGAAGCTTTCTTT.

The chain recombines TRBV12-3 or TRBV12-4 with TRBJ2-3; TRBD2 agrees at 7 bases. The CDR3 runs 14 residues. The trim removed 10 bases at V and 2 bases at J, leaving 9 bases unmatched. The CDR3 sequence is CAIIKAGLTDTQYF. CDR3 bases: TGTGCCATAATCAAAGCGGGGCTCACAGATACGCAGTATTTT.

J is TRBJ1-3 and V is TRBV7-9; a possible D gene is TRBD1 (5 bases). CDR3 length equals 14 residues. The germline gives CDR1 SEHNR, CDR2 FQNEAQ (reference sequence). Trimming took 6 bases from V and 4 from J, leaving 13 bases between them. The CDR3 loop reads CASRETGSGNTIYF. The CDR3 coding sequence is TGTGCCAGCAGGGAAACAGGATCAGGAAACACCATATATTTT.

This clonotype was detected once. The rearrangement links TRBV6-2 or TRBV6-3 to TRBJ2-1; tentative D call: TRBD2 (6 bases). The CDR3 runs to 15 residues. The V and J ends lost 2 bases and 6 bases respectively, with 14 bases between them. Germline CDR1 is MNHEY and CDR2 is SVGEGT. The chain's CDR3 is CASSYRRDFGNEQFF. Here the CDR3 DNA reads TGTGCCAGCAGTTACAGGCGGGACTTCGGCAATGAGCAGTTCTTC.

The V gene is TRBV20-1, the J gene TRBJ2-1; D might be TRBD2 (6 bases). CDR3 length: 13 amino acids. The V and J ends lost 3 bases and 6 bases respectively, with 12 bases between them. Germline CDR1 and CDR2: DFQATT and SNEGSKA (reference sequence). Written as DNA, the CDR3 is TGCAGTGCTAGTCGGGGGAGAGCCAATGAGCAGTTCTTC. It translates to CSASRGRANEQFF.

This clonotype appeared once. CDR3 loop: CASSRRQSTEAFF. The DNA for the CDR3 is TGTGCCAGCAGCCGCAGGCAAAGCACTGAAGCTTTCTTT. This chain uses TRBV5-8 with TRBJ1-1, with D uncertain. CDR1 and CDR2 (germline): SGHTS, YDEGEE. This CDR3 has 13 amino acids. V lost 4 bases and J 4 bases, leaving 11 bases between the germline ends.

This clonotype was detected a few times. The chain combines TRBV6-1 with TRBJ1-2, with 7 bases lining up with TRBD1. The CDR3 is made up of 14 amino acids. The ends lost 6 bases at V and 4 bases at J; junction bases unmatched: 8. Germline assignment: CDR1 MNHNS and CDR2 SASEGT. CDR3 protein: CASRADRPTYGYTF. As DNA, the CDR3 is TGTGCCAGCAGGGCGGACAGGCCTACCTATGGCTACACCTTC.

The chain joins TRBV5-5 to TRBJ2-7, with 7 bases lining up with TRBD2. The CDR3 extends over 13 amino acids. Germline lookup yields CDR1 SGHKS and CDR2 YYEKEE (reference sequence). V gave up 3 bases and J gave up 7 bases; unmatched junction bases: 7. CDR3 loop: CASSYITAGEQYF. For the CDR3, the DNA is TGTGCCAGCAGCTATATTACAGCGGGGGAGCAGTACTTC. Together with reference TRBV5-5 and TRBJ2-7, the CDR3 gives the full variable domain: DAGVTQSPTHLIKTRGQQVTLRCSPISGHKSVSWYQQVLGQGPQFIFQYYEKEERGRGNFPDRFSARQFPNYSSELNVNALLLGDSALYLCASSYITAGEQYFGPGTRLTVT.

The chain uses TRBV20-1 and TRBJ2-3; 13 bases are shared with TRBD2. Unmatched junction bases numbered 7, after V lost 5 bases and J lost 5 bases. The CDR3 contains 15 residues. The germline V gene encodes CDR1 DFQATT and CDR2 SNEGSKA (reference sequence). The CDR3 DNA is TGCAGTGCTGGGACTAGCGGGGATTACCTAGATACGCAGTATTTT. Its protein product is CSAGTSGDYLDTQYF.

The V and J genes are TRBV5-1 and TRBJ1-1, with D uncertain. From germline, CDR1 is SGHRS and CDR2 YFSETQ. Trimming shortened V by 5 bases and J by 3 bases, and 14 bases separated the two germline ends. The CDR3 loop spans 14 amino acids. The CDR3 is CASRSGGSDTEAFF. In DNA form, the CDR3 reads TGCGCCAGCAGATCTGGTGGGAGCGACACTGAAGCTTTCTTT.

V is TRBV2 and J is TRBJ2-2; TRBD1 matches 8 bases. The length of the CDR3 is 15 residues. Per germline, CDR1 SNHLY and CDR2 FYNNEI. The V gene end was trimmed by 6 bases and the J gene end by 6 bases; junction bases not matched to a gene: 9. The CDR3 here is CASSQGQALAGELFF. CDR3 in DNA: TGTGCCAGCAGCCAGGGACAGGCGCTGGCCGGGGAGCTGTTTTTT.

This clonotype occurred a few times. The rearrangement joins TRBV27 to TRBJ1-2, with D possibly being TRBD1 (5 bases). The V end was cut by 2 bases, the J end by 4 bases, with 14 bases between. Germline V CDR1 and CDR2: MNHEY, SMNVEV (reference sequence). The CDR3 covers 15 residues. The CDR3 DNA sequence: TGTGCCAGCAGTTTAAATCCGACGGGGCCCTATGGCTACACCTTC. This codes for CASSLNPTGPYGYTF.

The rearrangement uses TRBV6-1 and TRBJ2-1; unclear D gene. Trimming shortened V by 2 bases and J by 2 bases, and 13 bases separated the two germline ends. The length of the CDR3 is 16 residues. Looked up from germline, CDR1 is MNHNS and CDR2 is SASEGT. The CDR3 here is CASSEPQRRTYNEQFF. CDR3 coding DNA: TGTGCCAGCAGTGAACCCCAGCGCCGAACCTACAATGAGCAGTTCTTC.

This clonotype was counted only a few times. The rearrangement links TRBV20-1 to TRBJ1-5; no reliable D call. The CDR3 covers 12 residues. V shed 0 bases and J shed 7 bases, with 7 bases lying between them. Germline V gives CDR1 DFQATT, CDR2 SNEGSKA (reference sequence). CDR3 sequence: CSAREASQPQHF. DNA for the CDR3: TGCAGTGCTAGAGAGGCCAGCCAGCCCCAGCATTTT.